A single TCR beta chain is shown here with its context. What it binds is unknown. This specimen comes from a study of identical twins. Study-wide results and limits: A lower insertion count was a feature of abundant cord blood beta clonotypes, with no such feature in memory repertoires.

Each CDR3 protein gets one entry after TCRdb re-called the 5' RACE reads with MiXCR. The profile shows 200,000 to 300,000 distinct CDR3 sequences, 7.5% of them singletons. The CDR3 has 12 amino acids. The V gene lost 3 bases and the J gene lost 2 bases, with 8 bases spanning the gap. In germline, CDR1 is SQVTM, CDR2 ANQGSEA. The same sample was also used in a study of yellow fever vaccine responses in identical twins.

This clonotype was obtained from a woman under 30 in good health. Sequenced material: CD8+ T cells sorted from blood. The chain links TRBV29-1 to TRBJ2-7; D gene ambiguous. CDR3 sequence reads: CSVDFVPYEQYV. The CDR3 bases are TGCAGCGTTGATTTCGTCCCCTACGAGCAGTACGTC.